One sample yielded the 3 T cell receptor beta chains listed below, sequenced in a study of T cell responses to AZD1222 COVID-19 vaccine. Libraries were prepared by immunoSEQ multiplex PCR; TCRdb keeps only in-frame clonotypes and omits some of them. The profile shows under 300,000 clones, 90% to 95% of them singletons. The material was peripheral blood, obtained on day 0 of AZD1222 vaccination. The source is an adult in good health.

The chain has TRBV5-1 and TRBJ2-7; D remains ambiguous. CDR3 size: 13 residues. Germline CDR1 is SGHRS and CDR2 is YFSETQ. Trimming stripped 4 bases from V and 6 bases from J, with 14 bases between. The CDR3 nucleotides are TGCGCCAGCAGCATCCTATCCCCGGCCGAGCAGTACTTC. This sequence encodes CASSILSPAEQYF.

The chain is built from TRBV19 and TRBJ2-7, with 10 bases identical to TRBD2. CDR1 is LNHDA and CDR2 is SQIVND in the germline V gene (reference sequence). V gave up 2 bases and J gave up 5 bases; unmatched junction bases: 3. The CDR3 runs 14 residues. The CDR3 DNA sequence: TGTGCCAGTAGTATAAGCGGGAGGGCCGACGAGCAGTACTTC. This codes for CASSISGRADEQYF. Variable domain in full (rest from reference TRBV19 and TRBJ2-7): DGGITQSPKYLFRKEGQNVTLSCEQNLNHDAMYWYRQDPGQGLRLIYYSQIVNDFQKGDIAEGYSVSREKKESFPLTVTSAQKNPTAFYLCASSISGRADEQYFGPGTRLTVT.

The chain links TRBV7-8 to TRBJ1-2; D call uncertain. CDR1 is SGHVS, CDR2 FQNEAQ, per germline. The CDR3 runs 13 residues. V lost 8 bases and J 8 bases, leaving 18 bases between the germline ends. DNA of the CDR3: TGTGCCAGCTCCCCACCTGGCCGTGGGGGCTACACCTTC. It is translated as CASSPPGRGGYTF.